The sequence of this T cell receptor beta chain was determined in a study of tumor-infiltrating lymphocytes in localized non-small cell lung cancer. Measured with immunoSEQ multiplex PCR; TCRdb has only the in-frame clones, and not every one. The table includes more than 2,500 clones, around 40% detected once. V was trimmed by 4 bases and J by 12 bases, leaving 16 bases between them. Germline-derived CDR1 and CDR2 are LGHNA and YSLEER. The CDR3 spans 13 residues. The chain uses TRBV4-3 and TRBJ2-1; D assignment may be TRBD1 or TRBD2 (6 bases each). The TCR originated in a human donor with non-small cell lung cancer. The sequencing sample was made of uninvolved lung tissue not adjacent to the tumor. As DNA, the CDR3 is TGCGCCAGCAGCCCCCAAGGGGGGCAAGGGCAGTTCTTC. Residues: CASSPQGGQGQFF.